This T cell receptor beta chain comes out of a study of cytomegalovirus exposure and HLA in healthy donors. Study context: A prior study identified 110 million or so unique TCR beta sequences from some 180 million T cells.

Study findings and constraints: TRBV6-2, TRBV6-3 and some other V segments were unresolvable in 87-base-pair reads. The classifier, whose performance was assessed in both the original and validation cohorts, reportedly diagnosed cytomegalovirus status with high specificity and sensitivity. Relative to equally common others, HLA-associated TCR beta chains showed greater clonal expansion in a later analysis.

The CDR3 extends over 14 amino acids. The germline V gene has CDR1 SGHAT and CDR2 FQNNGV. The V and J ends lost 5 bases and 0 bases respectively, with 11 bases between them. Worth noting for this clone: The antigen is unknown.

The PCR ran on 60 Vbeta and 13 Jbeta primers. The method was immunoSEQ multiplex PCR; TCRdb's version includes in-frame clones alone and lacks a portion of them. The sample carries 150,000 to 200,000 clones, about 77% recorded once. This TCR came from a man aged 18-30 years in good health and CMV-seropositive. The chain recombines TRBV11-2 with TRBJ2-7; TRBD1 is a possible D gene (5 bases). The sequencing input was PBMCs. Written as DNA, the CDR3 is TGTGCCAGCAGCCGCGTGGGGCCCTCCTACGAGCAGTACTTC. Protein: CASSRVGPSYEQYF.